The 12 T cell receptor beta chains listed next were all sequenced from one sample in a study of beta chain features in type 1 diabetes. The sequenced template was cDNA made from the entire isolated RNA. Sequencing was performed with immunoSEQ multiplex PCR; in TCRdb, only in-frame clones are kept and a portion is missing. This sample yields around 300,000 clones, of which around 7.3% are seen a single time; 1% belongs to the top ten. The source material was central memory CD4+ T cells from blood. All receptors come from a young woman in good health.

This clone was detected only a few times. The chain uses TRBV2 and TRBJ2-3; 7 nucleotides agree with TRBD2. The germline gives CDR1 SNHLY, CDR2 FYNNEI. This CDR3 contains 14 residues. V shed 7 bases, J shed 1 base, and the junction held 5 bases outside the gene matches. The CDR3 sequence is CASKAGEGTDTQYF. For the CDR3, the DNA is TGTGCCAGCAAGGCGGGAGAGGGCACAGATACGCAGTATTTT.

This clone was counted between two and nine times. The rearrangement joins TRBV7-2 to TRBJ2-5; 8 nucleotides agree with TRBD2. This CDR3 is 18 amino acids long. CDR1 is SGHTA and CDR2 is FQGNSA in the germline V gene. V shed 0 bases, J shed 3 bases, and the junction held 12 bases outside the gene matches. The CDR3, as DNA: TGTGCCAGCAGCTTAGCGAAGACAGCGGGAGTGGTAAAAGAGACCCAGTACTTC. Translated: CASSLAKTAGVVKETQYF. Full variable domain (missing parts from reference TRBV7-2 and TRBJ2-5): GAGVSQSPSNKVTEKGKDVELRCDPISGHTALYWYRQSLGQGLEFLIYFQGNSAPDKSGLPSDRFSAERTGGSVSTLTIQRTQQEDSAVYLCASSLAKTAGVVKETQYFGPGTRLLVL.

Notes on this clone: A read error may account for a junction end that differs from germline. The chain carries TRBV23-1 and TRBJ2-7, with D unclear. TRBV23-1 is assigned to the ORF class and has an uncertain function. The length of the CDR3 is 12 residues. Here the CDR3 DNA reads TGTGCCAGCAGCCGCCGCACCTACGAGCAGTACTTC. Its protein is CASSRRTYEQYF.

The gene calls are TRBV4-3 and TRBJ1-2; 8 positions agree with TRBD1. This CDR3 has 16 amino acids. The trim removed 4 bases at V and 8 bases at J, leaving 15 bases unmatched. The V gene's germline CDR1 is LGHNA and CDR2 YSLEER. CDR3 residues: CASSRQGRQGRSGYTF. As DNA, the CDR3 is TGCGCCAGCAGCCGACAAGGTAGACAGGGGAGGAGCGGCTACACCTTC.

This clone was seen a few times. The CDR3 bases are TGTGCCAGCAGTGAATGGGTCCTGGGGGGCACAGATACGCAGTATTTT. Translated: CASSEWVLGGTDTQYF. This rearrangement joins TRBV25-1 to TRBJ2-3; D may match TRBD1 or TRBD2 (5 bases each). Trimming stripped 1 base from V and 1 base from J, with 12 bases between. Germline CDR1 is MGHDK and CDR2 is SYGVNS. The CDR3 length is 16 residues.

This clone was seen once. The chain carries TRBV6-1 and TRBJ1-1; D perhaps matches TRBD1 (6 bases). Trimming shortened V by 0 bases and J by 6 bases, and 8 bases separated the two germline ends. CDR3 size: 13 residues. Germline CDR1 and CDR2: MNHNS and SASEGT. Written as DNA, the CDR3 is TGTGCCAGCAGTGAAGCGCGACAGGCTGAAGCTTTCTTT. It codes for CASSEARQAEAFF.

As regards this clone: A much more abundant neighbour one base away suggests this may be a read error. The chain has TRBV2 and TRBJ2-7, with TRBD1 matching over 8 bases. V was pared by 5 bases and J by 5 bases, with 2 bases of the junction left unmatched. This CDR3 is built from 12 residues. Germline values: CDR1 SNHLY, CDR2 FYNNEI. CDR3 nucleotide sequence: TGTGCCAGCAGTCTGACAGGGGACGAGCAGTACGTC. Translating gives CASSLTGDEQYV.

On this clone itself: With a far larger clone one base away, a read error is the likely cause. V usage is TRBV29-1 and J usage is TRBJ2-1; D is possibly TRBD2 (6 bases). CDR1 is SQVTM, CDR2 ANQGSEA, per germline. The V and J ends lost 2 bases and 0 bases respectively, with 8 bases between them. The CDR3 is 14 residues long. The chain's CDR3 is CSVEMGGSYNEQFF. CDR3 nucleotides: TGCAGCGTTGAAATGGGGGGCTCCTACAATGAGCAGTTCTTC.

This clone showed up just a few times. The V call is TRBV7-9, the J call TRBJ1-5; 7 nucleotides match TRBD1. The CDR3 loop spans 15 amino acids. CDR1 SEHNR and CDR2 FQNEAQ come from the germline V gene (reference sequence). J was trimmed by 3 bases and V by 7 bases; bases with no gene match: 9. DNA of the CDR3: TGTGCCAGCACCGACGACAGGGAGGACAATCAGCCCCAGCATTTT. Amino acids: CASTDDREDNQPQHF.

This clone has only a few counts. The chain has TRBV18 and TRBJ2-1; 14 bases match TRBD2. V lost 4 bases, J lost 9 bases, and 5 bases stayed unmatched. CDR1 KGHSH and CDR2 LQKENI come from the germline V gene. CDR3 length: 15 amino acids. The CDR3 protein is CASSRGLAGEGEQFF. The CDR3 bases are TGTGCCAGCTCACGGGGACTAGCGGGAGAGGGTGAGCAGTTCTTC.

The chain is built from TRBV4-3 and TRBJ1-2; no firm D call. V was trimmed by 4 bases and J by 4 bases, leaving 10 bases between them. Germline values: CDR1 LGHNA, CDR2 YSLEER. The CDR3 has 13 residues. CDR3 bases: TGCGCCAGCAGCCGTTCGCTCCTCTATGGCTACACCTTC. Translated: CASSRSLLYGYTF.

This clone was recorded a few times. This chain uses TRBV19 with TRBJ1-1, with D uncertain. V lost 6 bases and J lost 1, with 15 bases in between. Germline V lookup: CDR1 LNHDA, CDR2 SQIVND (reference sequence). The CDR3 extends over 15 amino acids. The CDR3: CASSQSRRGNTEAFF. The CDR3 DNA follows: TGTGCCAGTAGCCAATCCCGACGTGGGAACACTGAAGCTTTCTTT.